This entry is about one TCR beta chain. Its antigen is undetermined. Here immunoSEQ multiplex PCR was the method, and the copy in TCRdb shows in-frame clones only, minus some. The sample yields 100,000 to 150,000 clones, over 75% seen once. Trimming took 5 bases from V and 0 from J; bases not matched to a gene: 4. This CDR3 has 15 residues. The germline CDR1 and CDR2 sequences are SGHVS and FQNEAQ. This sample was included in a study of T cell responses to AZD1222 COVID-19 vaccine. On the study more broadly: Second doses were pooled across both intervals (about 4 or about 12 weeks).

Overall study results and limits: Donors were mostly white British, more females; clonal diversity possibly underestimated. Researchers took repertoire samples only after the peak T cell response had come. Spike was spanned by vaccine-associated CD4 TCRs, with dominance at 160-218 and 743-854.

The TCR originated in an adult in good health. Sequences were derived from peripheral blood, sampled on day 0 of AZD1222 vaccination. The chain combines TRBV7-8 with TRBJ2-7; TRBD1 aligns across 10 bases. CDR3 loop: CASSQRTGGSYEQYF. CDR3 nucleotides: TGTGCCAGCAGCCAGAGGACAGGGGGCTCCTACGAGCAGTACTTC.